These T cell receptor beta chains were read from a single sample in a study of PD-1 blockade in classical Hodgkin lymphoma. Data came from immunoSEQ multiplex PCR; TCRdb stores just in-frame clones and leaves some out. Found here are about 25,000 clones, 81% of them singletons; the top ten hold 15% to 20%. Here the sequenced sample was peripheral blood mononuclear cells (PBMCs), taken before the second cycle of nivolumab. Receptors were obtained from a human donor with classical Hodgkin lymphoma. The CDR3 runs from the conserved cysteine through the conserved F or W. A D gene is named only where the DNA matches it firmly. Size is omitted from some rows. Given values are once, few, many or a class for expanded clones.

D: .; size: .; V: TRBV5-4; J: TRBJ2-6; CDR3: CASSSGRSGANVLTF; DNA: TGTGCCAGCAGCTCGGGGAGATCCGGGGCCAACGTCCTGACTTTC
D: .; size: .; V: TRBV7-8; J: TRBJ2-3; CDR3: CASSLAGRVEDTQYF; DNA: TGTGCCAGCAGCTTAGCTGGTCGGGTAGAAGATACGCAGTATTTT
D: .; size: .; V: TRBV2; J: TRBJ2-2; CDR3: CASSKRVGRGDTGELFF; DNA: TGTGCCAGCAGTAAAAGGGTTGGCAGGGGGGACACCGGGGAGCTGTTTTTT
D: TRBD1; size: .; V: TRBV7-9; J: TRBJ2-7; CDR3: CASSLYHRGPYEQYF; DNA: TGTGCCAGCAGCTTATACCACAGGGGCCCCTACGAGCAGTACTTC
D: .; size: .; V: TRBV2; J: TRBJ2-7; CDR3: CASGSGYEQYF; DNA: TGTGCCAGCGGGTCTGGTTACGAGCAGTACTTC
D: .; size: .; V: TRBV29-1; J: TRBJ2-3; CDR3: CSVTGHTDTQYF; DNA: TGCAGCGTGACAGGACACACAGATACGCAGTATTTT
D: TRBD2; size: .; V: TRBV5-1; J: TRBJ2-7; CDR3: CASSKGLAGAYEQYF; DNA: TGCGCCAGCAGCAAGGGACTAGCGGGGGCCTACGAGCAGTACTTC
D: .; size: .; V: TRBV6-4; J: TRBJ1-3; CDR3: CASSDSVIGRLASTSGNTIYF; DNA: TGTGCCAGCAGTGACTCGGTAATAGGCCGTTTAGCGTCTACCTCTGGAAACACCATATATTTT
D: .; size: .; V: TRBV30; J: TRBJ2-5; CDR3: CAWSRGVKETQYF; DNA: TGTGCCTGGTCTAGGGGGGTGAAAGAGACCCAGTACTTC
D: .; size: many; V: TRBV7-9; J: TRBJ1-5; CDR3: CASSLHSNQPQHF; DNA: TGTGCCAGCAGCTTACACAGCAATCAGCCCCAGCATTTT
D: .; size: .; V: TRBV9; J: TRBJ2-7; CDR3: CASSAQGFSYEQYF; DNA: TGTGCCAGCAGCGCACAGGGTTTTTCCTACGAGCAGTACTTC
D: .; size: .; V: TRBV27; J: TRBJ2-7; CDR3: CASTQGGQIYEQYF; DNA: TGTGCCAGCACCCAGGGGGGACAGATCTACGAGCAGTACTTC
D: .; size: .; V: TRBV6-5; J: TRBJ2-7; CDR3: CASSYSNQGLSYEQYF; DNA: TGTGCCAGCAGTTACTCGAACCAGGGATTATCCTACGAGCAGTACTTC
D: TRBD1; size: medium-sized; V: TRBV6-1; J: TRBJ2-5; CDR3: CASLPGQGVGETQYF; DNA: TGTGCCAGCCTACCGGGACAGGGGGTCGGAGAGACCCAGTACTTC
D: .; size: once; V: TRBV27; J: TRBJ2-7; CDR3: CASSLGTSYEQYF; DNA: TGTGCCAGCAGTTTAGGGACCTCCTACGAGCAGTACTTC
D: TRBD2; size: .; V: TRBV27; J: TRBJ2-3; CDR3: CASTGAGVPTDTQYF; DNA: TGTGCCAGCACCGGAGCGGGAGTTCCCACAGATACGCAGTATTTT
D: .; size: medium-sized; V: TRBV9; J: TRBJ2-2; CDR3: CASSVSGIGGNTGELFF; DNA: TGTGCCAGCAGCGTAAGTGGGATAGGCGGAAACACCGGGGAGCTGTTTTTT
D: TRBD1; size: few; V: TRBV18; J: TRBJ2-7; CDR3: CASSPGTGGIYEQYF; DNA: TGTGCCAGCTCCCCCGGGACAGGGGGCATCTACGAGCAGTACTTC
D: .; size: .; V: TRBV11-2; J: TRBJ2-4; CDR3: CASSLAHDSLAKNIQYF; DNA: TGTGCCAGCAGCTTAGCCCACGACAGCTTAGCCAAAAACATTCAGTACTTC
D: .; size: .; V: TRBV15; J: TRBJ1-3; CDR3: CATSRDRGGNSGNTIYF; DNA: TGTGCCACCAGCAGAGATCGAGGTGGAAACTCTGGAAACACCATATATTTT
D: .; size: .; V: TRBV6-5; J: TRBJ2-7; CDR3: CASSWGPSTTIYEQYF; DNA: TGTGCCAGCAGTTGGGGGCCATCGACGACCATTTACGAGCAGTACTTC
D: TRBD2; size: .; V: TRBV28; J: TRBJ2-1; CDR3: CASSFMGLAIPSYNEQFF; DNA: TGTGCCAGCAGTTTTATGGGACTAGCAATACCCTCCTACAATGAGCAGTTCTTC
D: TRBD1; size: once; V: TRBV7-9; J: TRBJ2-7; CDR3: CASSLVGTGRPEQYF; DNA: TGTGCCAGCAGCTTAGTTGGGACAGGGCGTCCCGAGCAGTACTTC
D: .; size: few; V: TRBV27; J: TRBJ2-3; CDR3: CASSLNRDASLGYF; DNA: TGTGCCAGCAGTTTAAACCGGGACGCCTCCTTGGGGTATTTT
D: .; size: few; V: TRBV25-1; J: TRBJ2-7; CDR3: CASSSRRRPYEQYF; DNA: TGTGCCAGCAGTTCGCGTCGACGGCCGTACGAGCAGTACTTC
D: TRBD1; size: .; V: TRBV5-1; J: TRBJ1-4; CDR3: CASSDGQGTNEKLFF; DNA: TGCGCCAGCAGCGACGGACAGGGCACTAATGAAAAACTGTTTTTT
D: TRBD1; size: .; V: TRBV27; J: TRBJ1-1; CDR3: CASSRGQLNTEAFF; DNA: TGTGCCAGCAGTCGGGGACAGCTGAACACTGAAGCTTTCTTT
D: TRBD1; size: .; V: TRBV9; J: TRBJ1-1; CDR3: CASSVGQGVTEAFF; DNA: TGTGCCAGCAGCGTAGGGCAGGGGGTTACTGAAGCTTTCTTT
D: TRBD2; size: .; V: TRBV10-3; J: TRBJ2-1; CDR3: CAIRDGGGYNEQFF; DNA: TGTGCCATCAGAGACGGGGGGGGTTACAATGAGCAGTTCTTC
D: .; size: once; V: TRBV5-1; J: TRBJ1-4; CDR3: CASSFASLKQGGKLFF; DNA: TGCGCCAGCAGCTTTGCTTCCCTCAAACAGGGTGGGAAACTGTTTTTT
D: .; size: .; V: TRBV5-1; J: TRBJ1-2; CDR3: CASSFTFAGREGYTF; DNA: TGCGCCAGCAGCTTCACATTTGCAGGTCGGGAAGGCTACACCTTC
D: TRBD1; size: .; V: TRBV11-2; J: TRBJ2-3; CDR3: CASSLLNRGRTDTQYF; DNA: TGTGCCAGCAGCTTACTTAACAGGGGGCGAACAGATACGCAGTATTTT
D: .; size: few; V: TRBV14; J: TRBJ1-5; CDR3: CASSQDSNQPQHF; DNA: TGTGCCAGCAGCCAAGATAGCAATCAGCCCCAGCATTTT
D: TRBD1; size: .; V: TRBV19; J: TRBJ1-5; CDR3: CASMRDRYSNQPQHF; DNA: TGTGCCAGTATGCGGGACAGATATAGCAATCAGCCCCAGCATTTT
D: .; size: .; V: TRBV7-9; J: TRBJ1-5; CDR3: CASSLVKVGRRNQPQHF; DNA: TGTGCCAGCAGCTTAGTCAAGGTCGGCAGACGCAATCAGCCCCAGCATTTT
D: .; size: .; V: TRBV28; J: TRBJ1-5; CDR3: CASSSPEGSSNQPQHF; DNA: TGTGCCAGCAGTTCCCCGGAGGGTAGTAGCAATCAGCCCCAGCATTTT
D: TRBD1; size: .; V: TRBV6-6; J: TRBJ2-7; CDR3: CASSNHRGPYSYEQYF; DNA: TGTGCCAGCAGTAACCACAGGGGTCCCTACTCCTACGAGCAGTACTTC
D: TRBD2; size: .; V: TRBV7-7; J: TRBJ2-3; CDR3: CASSSSGGKGNTQYF; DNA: TGTGCTAGCAGCTCTAGCGGGGGGAAAGGGAATACGCAGTATTTT
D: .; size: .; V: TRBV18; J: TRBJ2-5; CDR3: CASSYQETQYF; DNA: TGTGCCAGCTCATACCAAGAGACCCAGTACTTC
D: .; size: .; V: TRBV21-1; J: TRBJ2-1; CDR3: CASSKVSLWREGYNEQFF; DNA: TGTGCCAGCAGCAAAGTGTCTCTGTGGCGGGAGGGGTACAATGAGCAGTTCTTC
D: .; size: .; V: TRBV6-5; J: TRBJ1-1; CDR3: CASSYSVNTEAFF; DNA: TGTGCCAGCAGTTACTCCGTGAACACTGAAGCTTTCTTT
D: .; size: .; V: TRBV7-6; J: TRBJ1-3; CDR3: CASSRALSAVPPGNTIYF; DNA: TGTGCCAGCAGCCGAGCGTTATCGGCAGTCCCCCCTGGAAACACCATATATTTT